One sample yielded the 28 T cell receptor beta chains listed below, sequenced in a study of cytomegalovirus exposure and HLA in healthy donors. The PCR used 60 Vbeta and 13 Jbeta primers. The assay was immunoSEQ multiplex PCR, and TCRdb's table has in-frame clones only and misses some. Of approximately 54,000 clones detected, 82% appear once; the ten largest clones hold under 3.5%. Input material: PBMCs. The origin of the receptors is a woman between 18 and 30 years old in good health and CMV-seronegative.

This chain joins TRBV11-2 and TRBJ2-3; no clear D gene. Between the trimmed V and J ends, which lost 5 bases and 2 bases, there was a span of 2 bases. This CDR3 comprises 11 residues. CDR1 is SGHAT, CDR2 FQNNGV, per germline. CDR3 sequence (DNA): TGTGCCAGCAGCCACACAGATACGCAGTATTTT. Translated: CASSHTDTQYF.

The chain combines TRBV2 with TRBJ2-3; 8 bases agree with TRBD1. V lost 1 base to trimming and J lost 5 bases; unmatched junction nucleotides: 5. This CDR3 has 15 residues. Germline V CDR1 and CDR2: SNHLY, FYNNEI. In nucleotides, the CDR3 is TGTGCCAGCAGTGAAGGGCAGGGGGCAGGAGATACGCAGTATTTT. Residues: CASSEGQGAGDTQYF.

The chain joins TRBV29-1 to TRBJ2-6, with 7 nucleotides matching TRBD2. Trimming removed 1 base from V and 2 bases from J; junction bases left unmatched: 5. Germline V gene lookup returns CDR1 SQVTM and CDR2 ANQGSEA. CDR3 size: 16 residues. CDR3 sequence reads: CSVEGGGSPGANVLTF. The CDR3 bases are TGCAGCGTTGAAGGGGGAGGGAGTCCTGGGGCCAACGTCCTGACTTTC.

This chain connects TRBV6-1 to TRBJ2-7; 8 positions agree with TRBD2. Germline CDR1 and CDR2: MNHNS and SASEGT. The CDR3 is 15 amino acids. Trimming at V came to 6 bases and at J to 5 bases, leaving 12 bases not matched to a gene. The CDR3 here is CASRDPGLDPHEQYF. The CDR3 nucleotides read TGTGCCAGCAGGGACCCGGGACTAGACCCTCACGAGCAGTACTTC.

Remarks on this clone: One end of the junction is discordant with germline, which a read error may explain. The rearrangement joins TRBV7-7 to TRBJ2-5; perhaps TRBD2 as D (6 bases). CDR1 and CDR2 from the germline V gene are SSHAT and FNYEAQ (reference sequence). CDR3 size: 14 residues. In DNA form, the CDR3 reads TGTGCTAGCAGCCTACCGACTAGTCCAGAGACCCAGTACTTC. Its protein is CASSLPTSPETQYF.

This sequence joins TRBV27 and TRBJ2-7; 9 nucleotides line up with TRBD1. Germline values: CDR1 MNHEY, CDR2 SMNVEV (reference sequence). The CDR3 runs 14 residues. Unmatched junction bases numbered 10, after V lost 8 bases and J lost 5 bases. The CDR3 here is CASRMGQGINEQYF. The CDR3 DNA sequence: TGTGCCAGCCGAATGGGACAGGGTATCAACGAGCAGTACTTC.

The DNA of the CDR3 is TGTGCCAGCAGTTTATCCCCCGGGGGGGTCGCTGGAAACACCATATATTTT. Translating gives CASSLSPGGVAGNTIYF. The genes are TRBV27 and TRBJ1-3; the D gene is possibly TRBD1 (5 bases). This CDR3 spans 17 amino acids. Trimming took off 0 bases at V and 2 bases at J, with 14 bases between the two ends. Germline CDR1 MNHEY, CDR2 SMNVEV (reference sequence).

The V call is TRBV5-1, the J call TRBJ1-4; 9 positions match TRBD1. With V trimmed by 5 bases and J by 4 bases, 6 bases remained unmatched. CDR1 is SGHRS, CDR2 YFSETQ, per germline. The CDR3 consists of 15 residues. The CDR3 spells CASRVQGAGNEKLFF. The CDR3 DNA follows: TGCGCCAGCAGGGTACAGGGGGCTGGTAATGAAAAACTGTTTTTT.

The chain employs TRBV7-8 and TRBJ2-7; the match to TRBD2 covers 11 bases. Germline CDR1 and CDR2: SGHVS and FQNEAQ. CDR3 length: 18 amino acids. Unmatched junction bases numbered 15, after V lost 7 bases and J lost 1 base. The CDR3 is CASTPTGLAVSISYEQYF. In DNA form, the CDR3 reads TGTGCCAGCACCCCCACGGGACTAGCGGTTTCCATATCCTACGAGCAGTACTTC.

The chain has TRBV28 and TRBJ1-1; 8 bases agree with TRBD1. The CDR3 spans 14 residues. V trimming: 3 bases; J trimming: 8 bases; junction bases outside the gene matches: 8. Germline assignment: CDR1 MDHEN and CDR2 SYDVKM. This chain's CDR3 is CASSLPRTGSEAFF. The CDR3 coding sequence is TGTGCCAGCAGTTTGCCCCGGACAGGGTCCGAAGCTTTCTTT.

This clone occurred once. This chain connects TRBV5-1 to TRBJ1-3; unclear D gene. The CDR3 sequence is 12 residues long. V was clipped by 4 bases and J by 14 bases, with 16 bases between them. Germline V lookup: CDR1 SGHRS, CDR2 YFSETQ. The CDR3, as DNA: TGCGCCAGCAGCGCACTTCCCCGCTTCCTATATTTT. Translating it yields CASSALPRFLYF.

The J gene is TRBJ2-7, the V gene TRBV9, with 7 positions matching TRBD1. The junction had 9 bases not matched to a gene; V was cut back by 4 bases and J by 2 bases. Germline values: CDR1 SGDLS, CDR2 YYNGEE. The CDR3 is 15 residues long. Here the CDR3 reads CASSPEQGLPYEQYF. The CDR3 DNA reads as TGTGCCAGCAGCCCAGAACAGGGGCTACCCTACGAGCAGTACTTC.

This clone counts as medium-sized. This chain joins TRBV6-1 and TRBJ2-3, with D tentatively TRBD2 (5 bases). Per the germline V gene, CDR1 is MNHNS and CDR2 is SASEGT. V lost 1 base and J 5 bases, leaving 13 bases between the germline ends. The length of the CDR3 is 15 residues. CDR3 residues: CASSEEVGAVDTQYF. The CDR3 nucleotides read TGTGCCAGCAGTGAAGAGGTGGGAGCGGTAGATACGCAGTATTTT.

The chain links TRBV5-5 to TRBJ1-5; TRBD1 is a possible D gene (6 bases). The CDR3 spans 16 residues. Germline CDR1 reads SGHKS; CDR2 reads YYEKEE (reference sequence). V shed 0 bases and J shed 5 bases, with 15 bases lying between them. The DNA of the CDR3 is TGTGCCAGCAGCTTGGTGGCGAGAGGGGGTTATCAGCCCCAGCATTTT. Amino acids: CASSLVARGGYQPQHF.

V and J are TRBV6-4 and TRBJ2-2; D gene unclear. Germline V gene sequence: CDR1 MRHNA, CDR2 SNTAGT. The CDR3 covers 14 residues. Trimming left V 2 bases short and J 3 bases short, with 7 bases between. DNA of the CDR3: TGTGCCAGCAGTGACCCTCGGGACACCGGGGAGCTGTTTTTT. Protein: CASSDPRDTGELFF.

In nucleotides, the CDR3 is TGTGCCAGCAGCCCCGGGACAGGGGTCACTGAAGCTTTCTTT. Translation: CASSPGTGVTEAFF. The rearrangement joins TRBV9 to TRBJ1-1; TRBD1 agrees at 10 bases. V was pared by 4 bases and J by 4 bases, with 4 bases of the junction left unmatched. The germline gives CDR1 SGDLS, CDR2 YYNGEE. The CDR3 sequence is 14 residues long. Looking up the rest from reference TRBV9 and TRBJ1-1 gives the full variable domain: DSGVTQTPKHLITATGQRVTLRCSPRSGDLSVYWYQQSLDQGLQFLIQYYNGEERAKGNILERFSAQQFPDLHSELNLSSLELGDSALYFCASSPGTGVTEAFFGQGTRLTVV.

The J gene is TRBJ2-1, the V gene TRBV14; 10 bases are shared with TRBD2. The CDR3 sequence is 15 residues long. Looked up from germline, CDR1 is SGHDN and CDR2 is FVKESK. Germline trimming cut 1 base from V and 6 bases from J; bases unmatched to any gene: 3. The CDR3 DNA follows: TGTGCCAGCAGCCAAGGGGCTAGCGGGGGCAATGAGCAGTTCTTC. Residues: CASSQGASGGNEQFF.

The chain uses TRBV6-4 and TRBJ2-2; the match to TRBD2 covers 12 bases. The CDR3 extends over 14 amino acids. Germline CDR1 MRHNA, CDR2 SNTAGT. After removal of 7 bases from V and 3 bases from J, the junction contained 0 bases not matched to a gene. CDR3 in amino acids: CASTSGRDTGELFF. CDR3 sequence (DNA): TGTGCCAGCACTAGCGGGAGGGACACCGGGGAGCTGTTTTTT.

The chain recombines TRBV28 with TRBJ2-7; 13 bases are shared with TRBD2. The V gene end was trimmed by 3 bases and the J gene end by 6 bases; junction bases not matched to a gene: 11. Germline V gives CDR1 MDHEN, CDR2 SYDVKM. This CDR3 region has 17 residues. The CDR3 DNA reads as TGTGCCAGCAGTTTTCATGGACTAGCGGGAGTCGGTCGCGAGCAGTACTTC. It yields the protein CASSFHGLAGVGREQYF.

The chain employs TRBV18 and TRBJ2-5; tentative D call: TRBD1 (5 bases). Near its end, the DNA agrees better with TRBJ2-7, so the J call may be wrong. CDR3 length: 13 residues. The germline CDR1 and CDR2 sequences are KGHSH and LQKENI. This CDR3 is CASSLDTSYEQYF. The CDR3 DNA reads TGTGCCAGCTCCTTGGACACCTCCTACGAGCAGTACTTC.

This clone was detected once. This chain uses TRBV28 with TRBJ1-2; D not certain. With 4 bases removed from V and 2 bases from J, the gap between germline ends came to 5 bases. This CDR3 is 12 amino acids long. The germline gives CDR1 MDHEN, CDR2 SYDVKM. The CDR3 region has the DNA TGTGCCAGCAGTTCCCGGAACTATGGCTACACCTTC. It yields the protein CASSSRNYGYTF.

The chain employs TRBV25-1 and TRBJ2-7; D might be TRBD2 (6 bases). V was shortened by 3 bases and J by 4 bases, with 22 bases between the two germline ends. CDR1 is MGHDK and CDR2 is SYGVNS in the germline V gene. The CDR3 sequence is 17 residues long. The CDR3 reads CASSDSSRGSRQYEQYF. CDR3 DNA: TGTGCCAGCAGTGATTCCTCGCGGGGTAGCCGGCAGTACGAGCAGTACTTC.

Note on this clone: At the DNA level, this CDR3 is encoded by other sequences in the same sample as well. This chain connects TRBV19 to TRBJ2-7; 12 positions agree with TRBD1. The CDR3 runs to 14 residues. Germline V gene lookup returns CDR1 LNHDA and CDR2 SQIVND (reference sequence). V lost 4 bases to trimming and J lost 5 bases; unmatched junction nucleotides: 3. As DNA, the CDR3 is TGTGCCAGTAGTACAGGGACAGGGGGCGACGAGCAGTACTTC. Translating it yields CASSTGTGGDEQYF.

This clone has a handful of counts. This sequence joins TRBV19 and TRBJ2-7, with TRBD1 matching over 12 bases. This CDR3 has 15 amino acids. V lost 5 bases, J lost 4 bases, and 6 bases stayed unmatched. Germline lookup yields CDR1 LNHDA and CDR2 SQIVND (reference sequence). The CDR3 sequence is CASSEGTGGGYEQYF. In nucleotides, the CDR3 is TGTGCCAGTAGTGAGGGGACAGGGGGCGGTTACGAGCAGTACTTC.

The chain joins TRBV30 to TRBJ2-3, with D maybe TRBD2 (5 bases). This CDR3 has 14 amino acids. With 5 bases removed from V and 8 bases from J, the gap between germline ends came to 20 bases. The V gene's germline CDR1 is GTSNPN and CDR2 SVGIG (reference sequence). The CDR3 spells CAWRLSGGRSTQYF. In DNA, the CDR3 is TGTGCCTGGCGGCTAAGCGGTGGTCGGTCTACGCAGTATTTT. The entire variable domain, with the rest obtained from reference TRBV30 and TRBJ2-3, is as follows: SQTIHQWPATLVQPVGSPLSLECTVEGTSNPNLYWYRQAAGRGLQLLFYSVGIGQISSEVPQNLSASRPQDRQFILSSKKLLLSDSGFYLCAWRLSGGRSTQYFGPGTRLTVL.

The rearrangement links TRBV5-6 to TRBJ2-4; 10 nucleotides agree with TRBD2. CDR3 length: 16 residues. CDR1 SGHDT and CDR2 YYEEEE come from the germline V gene. V shed 4 bases and J 16 bases; nucleotides not matched to a gene: 20. As DNA, the CDR3 is TGTGCCAGCAGCCCAGGGGGCGCTAGCGGGAGTGGGGGAGATTACTTC. It is translated as CASSPGGASGSGGDYF.

The rearrangement links TRBV5-4 to TRBJ1-2; TRBD1 aligns across 8 bases. J lost 3 bases, V lost 3 bases, and 10 bases had no gene match. CDR3 length equals 16 residues. Germline assignment: CDR1 SGHNT and CDR2 YYREEE (reference sequence). CDR3 in DNA: TGTGCCAGCAGCTCCGCCTCGACAGGGGAGGACTATGGCTACACCTTC. This translates into CASSSASTGEDYGYTF.

This clone was seen more than once but under ten times. CDR3 nucleotide sequence: TGCGCCAGCAGCTTGGGCTCTAGCGGACCCACAGATACGCAGTATTTT. Translation: CASSLGSSGPTDTQYF. The chain couples TRBV5-1 to TRBJ2-3; 7 bases fit TRBD2. Germline CDR1 is SGHRS and CDR2 is YFSETQ. CDR3 length: 16 amino acids. Trimming cost V 0 bases and J 2 bases; bases outside gene matches: 6.